The clone carrying this T cell receptor (beta chain) showed up just a few times. What it recognizes is unknown. PCR primers comprised 60 Vbeta and 13 Jbeta primers. Generated by immunoSEQ multiplex PCR, the TCRdb table keeps only in-frame clones and is missing some. The profile covers some 140,000 clones, with 55% to 80% appearing a single time and 1.3% taken by the ten largest. The data originate from a study of cytomegalovirus exposure and HLA in healthy donors. At the level of the study: Falling in the Caucasian-associated ancestry cluster were about four fifths of 398 genotyped donors. Study-level results: More clonal expansion characterized HLA-associated TCR beta chains than equally common others in a later analysis. Among TCR beta chains, those listed as cytomegalovirus-associated numbered under 200. Donors were assumed by presence/absence analyses to have roughly uniform sequencing depth.

Trimming removed 3 bases from V and 2 bases from J, with 7 bases in between. The germline V gene encodes CDR1 SGHVS and CDR2 FQNEAQ. This CDR3 region has 13 residues. The sequenced sample consisted of PBMCs. This chain connects TRBV7-8 to TRBJ1-1; tentatively, D is TRBD1 (5 bases). The receptor was isolated from a woman aged 40 to 50 in good health and CMV-seronegative. The DNA for the CDR3 is TGTGCCAGCAGCTTCCAGGGAAACACTGAAGCTTTCTTT. Its translation: CASSFQGNTEAFF.